Listed below are T cell receptor beta chains from one sample, sequenced in a study of blood T cell repertoires in COVID-19. This table comes from immunoSEQ multiplex PCR, and its TCRdb copy is limited to in-frame clones, with some not included. The sample has 150,000 or so clones, roughly 80% seen once. Sequencing used PBMCs or T cells enriched from blood (not recorded which). Receptor source: a man aged 45 to 65 who had recovered from COVID-19. The CDR3 runs from the conserved cysteine through the conserved F or W. Fields, in order: J gene, clone size, V gene, D gene, CDR3 DNA, CDR3 protein. D genes are given only for firm matches. Size values are once, few and many counts, or a class for expanded clones, and some rows have none.

>TRBJ2-5|NA|TRBV9|NA
TGTGCCAGCAGCCCTCGCGCTAGCCTAGAGACCCAGTACTTC
CASSPRASLETQYF
>TRBJ1-6|NA|TRBV5-5|NA
TGTGCCAGCAGCTTGATGGGCGACAATTCACCCCTCCACTTT
CASSLMGDNSPLHF
>TRBJ1-1|many|TRBV5-5|TRBD1
TGTGCCAGCAGCTTGGCACCCACAGGGGGCGGCACTGAAGCTTTCTTT
CASSLAPTGGGTEAFF
>TRBJ2-1|NA|TRBV6-6|NA
TGTGCCAGCAGACCCGGGTCCAGGGCGAATGAGCAGTTCTTC
CASRPGSRANEQFF
>TRBJ2-7|NA|TRBV14|TRBD1
TGTGCCAGCAGCCAAGATCTCTATACAGGGGTTAGCGAGCAGTACTTC
CASSQDLYTGVSEQYF
>TRBJ2-1|NA|TRBV19|TRBD2
TGTGCCAGTAGGCCCTTAGGAGCGGGGCGTGACAATGAGCAGTTCTTC
CASRPLGAGRDNEQFF
>TRBJ2-7|once|TRBV7-2|NA
TGTGCCAGCAGCTTAGAGGGGGGGGATTCTTACGAGCAGTACTTC
CASSLEGGDSYEQYF
>TRBJ2-7|NA|TRBV6-2/TRBV6-3|TRBD2
TGTGCCAGCAGTTACTCGGGACTAGCGTTTCCCGAGCAGTACTTC
CASSYSGLAFPEQYF
>TRBJ1-2|NA|TRBV7-2|TRBD1
TGTGCCAGCAGCCCCGGGACAGGGCGGTATGGCTACACCTTC
CASSPGTGRYGYTF
>TRBJ1-3|NA|TRBV4-3|NA
TGCGCCAGCAGCCAAGATTCCGGAGGCCTCGGAAACACCATATATTTT
CASSQDSGGLGNTIYF
>TRBJ1-1|once|TRBV29-1|NA
TGCAGCGTTTTTCGGAGCATGAACACTGAAGCTTTCTTT
CSVFRSMNTEAFF
>TRBJ2-2|NA|TRBV11-2|TRBD1
TGTGCCAGCAGCCCACGACAGGGGGCCGGGGAGCTGTTTTTT
CASSPRQGAGELFF
>TRBJ1-2|once|TRBV6-5|NA
TGTGCCAGCAGCTCGGACAGTGAATATTATGGCTACACCTTC
CASSSDSEYYGYTF
>TRBJ2-1|NA|TRBV4-3|NA
TGCGCCAGCAGCCAAGATTCGGGGGTGAGTGAGCAGTTCTTC
CASSQDSGVSEQFF
>TRBJ2-7|NA|TRBV6-5|TRBD1
TGTGCCAGCAGCTTACAGGGGGCCTACGAGCAGTACTTC
CASSLQGAYEQYF
>TRBJ1-1|NA|TRBV27|NA
TGTGCCAGCAGTTTAGGGCGGAACACTGAAGCTTTCTTT
CASSLGRNTEAFF
>TRBJ2-7|NA|TRBV7-9|TRBD1
TGTGCCAGCAGCGCCCGAAGGGGACAGAGAGCCTACTACGAGCAGTACTTC
CASSARRGQRAYYEQYF
>TRBJ2-7|NA|TRBV4-2|TRBD2
TGTGCCAGCAGCCAAGTAGTAGCGGGGGGGCTGTCAACCTACGAGCAGTACTTC
CASSQVVAGGLSTYEQYF
>TRBJ1-1|once|TRBV30|NA
TGTGCCAATGGACGGGTAGACAGAAGAGCTTTCTTT
CANGRVDRRAFF
>TRBJ1-3|NA|TRBV5-4|TRBD1
TGTGCCAGCAGCTTGTCTCCTCAGGGGGCAACTGGAAACACCATATATTTT
CASSLSPQGATGNTIYF
>TRBJ2-3|NA|TRBV5-4|TRBD2
TGTGCCAGCGGGTCACTAGCGGGGGGGCGAATCGAGCAGTATTTT
CASGSLAGGRIEQYF
>TRBJ1-6|NA|TRBV9|TRBD1
TGTGCCAGCAGCGAATCGGGACAGTACTATTCACCCCTCCACTTT
CASSESGQYYSPLHF
>TRBJ2-2|NA|TRBV4-3|NA
TGCGCCAGCAGCCAAGGGCCCCAGAACACCGGGGAGCTGTTTTTT
CASSQGPQNTGELFF
>TRBJ2-1|NA|TRBV7-9|NA
TGTGCCAGCAGCTTAGCGTGGGGCGGGGAGAGCTCCTACAATGAGCAGTTCTTC
CASSLAWGGESSYNEQFF
>TRBJ2-7|NA|TRBV9|NA
TGTGCCAGCAGCGTAGGAGGCAACCTCTACGAGCAGTACTTC
CASSVGGNLYEQYF
>TRBJ1-2|NA|TRBV20-1|TRBD1
TGCAGTGCTAGTGCTCCCCGGGACAGGGGCCACTATGGCTACACCTTC
CSASAPRDRGHYGYTF
>TRBJ2-3|NA|TRBV29-1|NA
TGCAGCGTTGCCCCTCATAAACTTTCAGATACGCAGTATTTT
CSVAPHKLSDTQYF
>TRBJ2-3|NA|TRBV3-1/TRBV3-2|TRBD2
TGTGCCAGCAGCCAAGGGACTAGCGGACTCACAGATACGCAGTATTTT
CASSQGTSGLTDTQYF